This TCR beta chain was retrieved from a study of preoperative IRX-2 immunotherapy in early breast cancer. The repertoire was sequenced with immunoSEQ multiplex PCR; TCRdb's copy has only in-frame clones and lacks some. The sample contains about 19,000 clones, 85% of which appear only once. Treatment of the sample: preoperative locoregional IRX-2 cytokine immunotherapy. Patients received preoperative, locoregional IRX-2 cytokine immunotherapy in a phase Ib study. This specimen was lymph node tissue, taken after IRX-2 immunotherapy. The TCR originated in a human donor with breast cancer.

The CDR3 spells CASSYSSGQGEKLFF. The CDR3 DNA reads TGTGCCAGCAGTTACTCTTCAGGGCAAGGAGAAAAACTGTTTTTT. The chain recombines TRBV6-8 with TRBJ1-4; maybe TRBD1 (5 bases). Trimming left V 0 bases short and J 8 bases short, with 13 bases between. The CDR3 has 15 residues. From germline, CDR1 is MNHGY and CDR2 SAAAGT.